This T cell receptor (beta chain) was sequenced for a study of human CD8 memory T cell subsets. UMI-labeled 5' RACE generated the TCR beta libraries. Reanalyzing the 5' RACE reads, TCRdb keeps one entry per CDR3 protein, without DNA. The sample totals about 7,000 distinct CDR3 sequences. Memory CD8+ T cells of the stem-like type (TSTEM) were CCR7+ PD-1- TIGIT-. PBMC were drawn from healthy donors' buffy coats. The CDR3 contains 15 residues. The V gene's germline CDR1 is MDHEN and CDR2 SYDVKM. This TCR came from a human donor in good health. The sequencing sample was made of CD8+ stem-like memory T cells (TSCM and TCM) sorted from PBMCs. Noted subset: stem-like memory CD8 T cells (TSTEM), CCR7+ PD-1- TIGIT-. This rearrangement joins TRBV28 to TRBJ2-7. CDR3 region: CASSRTGYTGYEQYF.